The clone carrying this T cell receptor beta chain was counted once. What it recognizes is unknown. The source of the sample is a study of T cell responses to AZD1222 COVID-19 vaccine. Overall study results and limits: Researchers report vaccine-associated CD4 TCRs spanning spike, with dominance at 160-218 and 743-854. There were repertoire samples only from the period after the peak T cell response.

CDR3 length equals 14 residues. Trimming left V 6 bases short and J 2 bases short, with 11 bases between. The V gene's germline CDR1 is MNHEY and CDR2 SVGEGT. Libraries were prepared by immunoSEQ multiplex PCR; TCRdb keeps only in-frame clonotypes and omits some of them. This table holds 95,000 to 150,000 clones, 92% found once. The receptor comes from an adult in good health. This chain joins TRBV6-2 or TRBV6-3 and TRBJ1-5; no clear D gene. The sequences come from peripheral blood, collected on day 0 of AZD1222 vaccination. The chain's CDR3 is CASSGLGGNQPQHF. CDR3 DNA: TGTGCCAGCAGCGGGCTTGGTGGCAATCAGCCCCAGCATTTT.